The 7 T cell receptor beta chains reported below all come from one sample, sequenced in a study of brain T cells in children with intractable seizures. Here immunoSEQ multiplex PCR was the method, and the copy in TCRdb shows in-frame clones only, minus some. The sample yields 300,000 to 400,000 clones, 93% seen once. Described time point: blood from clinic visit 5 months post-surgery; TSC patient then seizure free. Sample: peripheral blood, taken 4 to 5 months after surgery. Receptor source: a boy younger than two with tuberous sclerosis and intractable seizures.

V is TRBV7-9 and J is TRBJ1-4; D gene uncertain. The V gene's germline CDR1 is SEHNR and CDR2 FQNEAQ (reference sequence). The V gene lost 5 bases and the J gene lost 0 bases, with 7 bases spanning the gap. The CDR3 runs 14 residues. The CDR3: CASSLTPTNEKLFF. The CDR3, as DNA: TGTGCCAGCAGCCTTACCCCAACTAATGAAAAACTGTTTTTT.

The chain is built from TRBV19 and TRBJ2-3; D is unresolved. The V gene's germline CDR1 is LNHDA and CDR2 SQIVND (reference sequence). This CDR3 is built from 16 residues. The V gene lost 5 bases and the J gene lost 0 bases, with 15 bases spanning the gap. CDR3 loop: CASSPRLLTSTDTQYF. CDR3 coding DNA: TGTGCCAGTAGTCCACGACTTCTCACTAGCACAGATACGCAGTATTTT.

CDR3 coding DNA: TGCGCCAGCAGCCAAGGACGAGGGGGTAGCTACGAGCAGTACTTC. This gives the protein CASSQGRGGSYEQYF. The chain is built from TRBV4-1 and TRBJ2-7; tentatively, D is TRBD1 (6 bases). Trimming removed 1 base from V and 3 bases from J, with 13 bases in between. Germline V gene lookup returns CDR1 MGHRA and CDR2 YSYEKL. CDR3 length: 15 amino acids.

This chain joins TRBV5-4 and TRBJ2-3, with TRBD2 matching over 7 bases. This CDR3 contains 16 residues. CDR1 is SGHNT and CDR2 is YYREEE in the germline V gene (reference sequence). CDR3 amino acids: CASASWEGTRTDTQYF. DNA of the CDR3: TGTGCGAGCGCCAGTTGGGAGGGAACGCGCACAGATACGCAGTATTTT.

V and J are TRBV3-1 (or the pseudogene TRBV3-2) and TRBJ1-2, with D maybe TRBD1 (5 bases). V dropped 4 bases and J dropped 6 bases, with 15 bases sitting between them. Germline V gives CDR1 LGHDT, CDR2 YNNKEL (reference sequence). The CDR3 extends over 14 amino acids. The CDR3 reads CASSPLRGWDGYTF. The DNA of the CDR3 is TGTGCCAGCAGCCCGCTAAGGGGTTGGGATGGCTACACCTTC.

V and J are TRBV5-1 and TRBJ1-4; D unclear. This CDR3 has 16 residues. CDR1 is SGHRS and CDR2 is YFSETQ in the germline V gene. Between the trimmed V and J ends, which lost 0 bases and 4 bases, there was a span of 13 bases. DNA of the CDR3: TGCGCCAGCAGCTTGGATGGGTCAGCCGTTAATGAAAAACTGTTTTTT. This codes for CASSLDGSAVNEKLFF.

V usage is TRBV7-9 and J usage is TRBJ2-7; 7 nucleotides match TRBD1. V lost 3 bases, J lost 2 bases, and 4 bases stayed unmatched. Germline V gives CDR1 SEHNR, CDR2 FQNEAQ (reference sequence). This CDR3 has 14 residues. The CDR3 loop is CASSFRTGPYEQYF. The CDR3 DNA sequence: TGTGCCAGCAGCTTCCGGACAGGTCCCTACGAGCAGTACTTC.